The table lists the clone carrying this T cell receptor (beta chain) with a few counts. The sample belongs to a study of early T cells in non-severe SARS-CoV-2 infection. Individual cDNA molecules received unique molecular identifiers during library preparation. MiXCR was run by TCRdb on the 5' RACE reads, yielding one entry per CDR3 protein. The sample carries 37,000 or so distinct CDR3 sequences, roughly 6.2% recorded once. This CDR3 contains 15 residues. The germline CDR1 and CDR2 sequences are ENHRY and SYGVKD. V lost 0 bases and J lost 3, with 12 bases in between. The sample was whole blood. The chain uses TRBV10-3 and TRBJ2-7; D unclear. This receptor was obtained from an adult who was a healthcare worker with PCR-confirmed SARS-CoV-2 infection or an uninfected control (not recorded which). In nucleotides, the CDR3 is TGTGCCATCAGTGAGTCTGCGAGTTCCCTCTACGAGCAGTACTTC. As protein: CAISESASSLYEQYF.